Following are 14 T cell receptor beta chains from one sample sequenced in a study of T-cell reconstitution after alpha-beta-depleted transplantation in children. Researchers prepared the TCRbeta library using unique molecular identifiers, the study reports. TCRdb ran MiXCR on the PCR reads and lists one entry per CDR3 protein. The sample lists fewer than 550,000 distinct CDR3 sequences; around 10% were seen once. The specimen was PBMCs, mostly from graft donor cells, collected 180 days after TCRalphabeta/CD19-depleted stem cell transplant. These receptors were collected from a female patient between 2 and 15 years old who had a stem cell transplant for aplastic anemia, so the T cells may come from the graft donor.

This clonotype has just a few counts. The CDR3: CASSHPGQGTNQPQHF. The CDR3 bases are TGTGCCAGCAGTCATCCGGGACAGGGCACCAATCAGCCCCAGCATTTT. V is TRBV12-3 or TRBV12-4 and J is TRBJ1-5; TRBD1 matches 9 bases. This CDR3 is 16 amino acids long. Losses at the gene ends were 5 bases for V and 3 bases for J; bases not matched to a gene: 8.

This chain's CDR3 is CATRKATSGLTYEQYV. The CDR3 DNA follows: TGTGCCACCCGAAAAGCAACTAGCGGACTGACCTACGAGCAGTACGTC. The rearrangement joins TRBV10-3 to TRBJ2-7; 8 nucleotides agree with TRBD2. The CDR3 is 16 amino acids. The germline CDR1 and CDR2 sequences are ENHRY and SYGVKD. Germline trimming cut 10 bases from V and 2 bases from J; bases unmatched to any gene: 16.

CDR3 sequence reads: CASSQDPKEQGAPGYTF. CDR3 in DNA: TGCGCCAGCAGCCAAGACCCGAAGGAACAGGGGGCGCCGGGCTACACCTTC. The V call is TRBV4-1, the J call TRBJ1-2; 9 nucleotides line up with TRBD1. The V segment lost 0 bases and the J segment 8 bases; nucleotides outside the gene matches: 13. The CDR3 spans 17 residues. Looked up from germline, CDR1 is MGHRA and CDR2 is YSYEKL.

This clonotype was found a few times. The rearrangement uses TRBV9 and TRBJ1-4; D possibly corresponds to TRBD1 (6 bases). The CDR3 contains 15 residues. V was clipped by 0 bases and J by 4 bases, with 10 bases between them. Germline assignment: CDR1 SGDLS and CDR2 YYNGEE. The CDR3 region has the DNA TGTGCCAGCAGCGTAGGACCCAGGGGTAATGAAAAACTGTTTTTT. Translation: CASSVGPRGNEKLFF.

This clonotype was observed a few times. The rearrangement uses TRBV7-9 and TRBJ2-5; 10 nucleotides agree with TRBD1. Germline V lookup: CDR1 SEHNR, CDR2 FQNEAQ (reference sequence). Trimming cost V 2 bases and J 3 bases; bases outside gene matches: 6. This CDR3 has 16 residues. CDR3 protein: CASSLPQGTGEETQYF. Written as DNA, the CDR3 is TGTGCCAGCAGCTTACCGCAAGGGACAGGGGAAGAGACCCAGTACTTC.

In its sample, this clonotype was seen a few times. The rearrangement links TRBV12-3 or TRBV12-4 to TRBJ2-2, with TRBD2 matching 13 bases. This CDR3 is 15 amino acids long. V shed 6 bases and J 6 bases; nucleotides not matched to a gene: 4. The CDR3 DNA reads as TGTGCCAGCAGAACTAGCGGGAGGGCTTCCGGGGAGCTGTTTTTT. Its protein is CASRTSGRASGELFF.

As DNA, the CDR3 is TGTGCCAGCAGTTCACCAGCGGGAGTTGAGACCCAGTACTTC. The encoded protein is CASSSPAGVETQYF. This sequence joins TRBV6-2 or TRBV6-3 and TRBJ2-5; TRBD2 matches 8 bases. In germline, CDR1 is MNHEY, CDR2 SVGEGT. This CDR3 is 14 amino acids long. The V gene end was trimmed by 4 bases and the J gene end by 5 bases; junction bases not matched to a gene: 6.

Only a few counts were recorded for this clonotype. The chain couples TRBV20-1 to TRBJ2-7; 8 bases map to TRBD2. The V and J ends lost 3 bases and 2 bases, in that order; junction bases with no gene match: 6. The CDR3 is 14 residues long. Germline V gives CDR1 DFQATT, CDR2 SNEGSKA (reference sequence). The CDR3 loop is CSASPAGVTYEQYF. For the CDR3, the DNA is TGCAGTGCTAGCCCAGCGGGAGTAACCTACGAGCAGTACTTC.

The chain joins TRBV5-6 to TRBJ2-1, with no clear D. Germline assignment: CDR1 SGHDT and CDR2 YYEEEE. This CDR3 contains 15 residues. Trimming took 0 bases from V and 2 from J, leaving 9 bases between them. The DNA of the CDR3 is TGTGCCAGCAGCTTGGAGGCTTTGCCCTACAATGAGCAGTTCTTC. It is translated as CASSLEALPYNEQFF. The entire variable domain, with the rest obtained from reference TRBV5-6 and TRBJ2-1, is as follows: DAGVTQSPTHLIKTRGQQVTLRCSPKSGHDTVSWYQQALGQGPQFIFQYYEEEERQRGNFPDRFSGHQFPNYSSELNVNALLLGDSALYLCASSLEALPYNEQFFGPGTRLTVL.

V and J are TRBV7-6 and TRBJ1-3; no clear D gene. The CDR3 contains 14 residues. CDR1 is SGHVS and CDR2 is FNYEAQ in the germline V gene. Between the trimmed V and J ends, which lost 2 bases and 4 bases, there was a span of 9 bases. CDR3 nucleotide sequence: TGTGCCAGCAGCTTAAAGACGACGGGAAACACCATATATTTT. Translation: CASSLKTTGNTIYF.

This rearrangement joins TRBV28 to TRBJ2-2; 10 positions agree with TRBD2. V shed 3 bases and J 4 bases; nucleotides not matched to a gene: 5. CDR1 and CDR2 (germline): MDHEN, SYDVKM. The length of the CDR3 is 16 residues. CDR3 DNA sequence: TGTGCCAGCAGTTTCCTCCCTAGCGGGAGCACCGGGGAGCTGTTTTTT. It codes for CASSFLPSGSTGELFF.

This clonotype came up a few times. The V gene is TRBV7-9, the J gene TRBJ1-6; 12 bases are shared with TRBD1. The V segment lost 8 bases and the J segment 7 bases; nucleotides outside the gene matches: 6. The CDR3 has 15 amino acids. Germline assignment: CDR1 SEHNR and CDR2 FQNEAQ (reference sequence). The CDR3 sequence: CASGGQGAENSPLHF. CDR3 DNA: TGTGCCAGCGGGGGACAGGGGGCGGAAAATTCACCCCTCCACTTT.

The CDR3 nucleotides read TGTGCCAGCTCTTCAACTAGCCTCTATGGCTACACCTTC. Protein: CASSSTSLYGYTF. The chain combines TRBV18 with TRBJ1-2, with no clear D. The CDR3 loop spans 13 amino acids. Trimming took 6 bases from V and 4 from J, leaving 12 bases between them. CDR1 KGHSH and CDR2 LQKENI come from the germline V gene.

There are many counts of this clonotype. The chain employs TRBV5-1 and TRBJ1-1; D is uncertain. Trimming took off 0 bases at V and 7 bases at J, with 4 bases between the two ends. Germline-derived CDR1 and CDR2 are SGHRS and YFSETQ. The CDR3 length is 11 residues. CDR3 residues: CASSLGFEAFF. Written as DNA, the CDR3 is TGCGCCAGCAGCTTGGGGTTTGAAGCTTTCTTT.